The entry below gives a single TCR beta chain sequence along with its context. The method was immunoSEQ multiplex PCR; TCRdb's version includes in-frame clones alone and lacks a portion of them. The table records around 60,000 clones, 71% of them present only once. The sample comes from a study of T cell clones after liver transplantation. Study-wide background: As an antigen-independent comparator, third-party-reactive TCRbeta sequences came from pre-transplant mixed lymphocyte reactions. Patients counted as tolerant after at least one year off all immunosuppression, enzymes not exceeding twice normal.

Trimming pared 3 bases from V and 8 bases from J, leaving 14 bases between. In germline, CDR1 is SGHDN, CDR2 FVKESK. This CDR3 has 15 residues. This clonotype originated in a human donor who received a liver transplant. J is TRBJ1-6 and V is TRBV14, with D maybe TRBD1 (6 bases). The sample here was CD4+ T cells from blood, taken before liver transplant. CDR3 in amino acids: CASSHRTGSYSPLHF. For the CDR3, the DNA is TGTGCCAGCAGCCACAGAACAGGGTCCTATTCACCCCTCCACTTT.